This section outlines one T cell receptor beta chain sequence together with its context. The data belong to a study of control samples from healthy donors and cancer patients. Measured with immunoSEQ multiplex PCR; TCRdb has only the in-frame clones, and not every one. The repertoire holds some 150,000 clones, with more than 85% as singletons. CDR1 and CDR2 (germline): PRHDT, FYEKMQ (reference sequence). Trimming removed 2 bases at V and 3 bases at J, with 15 bases between. The CDR3 is 16 residues long. The chain employs TRBV13 and TRBJ2-3; perhaps D is TRBD1 or TRBD2 (6 bases each). The specimen sequenced was blood. The source is a man aged 25 to 45 in good health. The CDR3 reads CASSLLRGPGTDTQYF. As DNA, the CDR3 is TGTGCCAGCAGCTTACTTCGGGGGCCGGGGACAGATACGCAGTATTTT.